The entry that follows covers one T cell receptor beta chain sequence. This clonotype was counted ten times or more. The antigen it recognizes is unknown. No much larger clone is present one base from it, and per-base qualities are unavailable. CDR1 SGHVS and CDR2 FQNEAQ were looked up in the germline V gene. Reading from cysteine to phenylalanine, the CDR3 counts 15 amino acids. The DNA shown is the 45-base CDR3, in frame from base 1. V trim: 4 bases; J trim: 3 bases; unmatched bases: 7. Stable Graves' hyperthyroidism was defined as the absence of progression to ophthalmopathy over 18 months of follow-up. Hyperthyroidism patients were newly diagnosed, with disease duration under 2 months, and aged 18 to 65 years. Any patient with an uncontrolled infection, another autoimmune disease, pregnancy or lactation was excluded. Diagnoses relied on clinical symptoms, serum thyroxine and TRAb, thyroid ultrasound and orbital computed tomography. Total RNA was extracted using Trizol reagent, and RNA quality was assessed on an Agilent 2100 Bioanalyzer.

The entry originates in a study of T cells in Graves' hyperthyroidism and ophthalmopathy (dated by TCRdb to about 2019). As for the study more broadly: TCR V-J signatures able to tell the groups apart were searched for in a discovery cohort of 95 or so patients, of whom around 42 had Graves' ophthalmopathy and about 55 had stable Graves' hyperthyroidism. Whether ophthalmopathy could be predicted prospectively was tested in an independent validation cohort made up of under 20 hyperthyroidism patients plus 17 patients who later progressed to ophthalmopathy. The 100 or so discovery patients were divided at random into training and test sets in a 7:3 ratio. In about 6 Graves' hyperthyroidism patients, the study also compared T-cell repertoires from thyroid tissue with T-cell repertoires from blood. After sampling, hyperthyroidism patients received methimazole starting at 30 mg daily, and ophthalmopathy patients received high-dose intravenous methylprednisolone. TCR Vbeta CDR3 sequencing of approximately 140 peripheral blood samples (approximately 44 ophthalmopathy, roughly 74 hyperthyroidism and roughly 17 progressor patients) is reported in the paper.

Overall results and qualifications from the work: In validation, the model predicted progression to ophthalmopathy with 60% to 71% sensitivity and approximately 72% specificity, a median of 6.5 months before onset. A 13 V-J signature model separated ophthalmopathy from stable hyperthyroidism, with around 88% sensitivity and roughly 82% specificity in cross-validation and 80%/75% in testing. Sample size was not statistically predetermined, and investigators were not blinded to group allocation. Blood samples also contained most of the expanded thyroid clonotypes (frequency above 0.001), which suggests that blood repertoires may reflect thyroid immune responses.

Amplification of TCR beta CDR3 regions was carried out from RNA transcripts. The first round of RT-PCR for the TCR CDR3 was performed with the HTBI primer set and the Qiagen OneStep RT-PCR kit. The libraries were constructed in a second round of multiplex PCR and then size-selected and purified. Sequencing of the libraries was done on an Illumina HiSeq2000 using paired-end 100 bp reads. The study's own analysis went as follows. Raw data were processed with SOAPnuke, discarding reads with adapters, uncalled bases, mean Phred below 15, or no exact constant-primer or identifier match. High-quality paired reads were merged with COPE v1.2.5, and unique nucleotide sequences were defined as clonotypes. MiTCR v1.1 was used to align the clonotypes against IMGT TRBV, TRBD and TRBJ reference segments. The analysis included only V-J combinations with a frequency above 0.0001, which together covered more than 98% of the repertoires. The TCS score was defined as F50 (clonal expansion) divided by E x V (chaos), with BLOSUM62-based TCRdist calculated between CDR3 peptides within each V-J. Welch's t-statistics and random forest reduced several hundred V-J features to 13, which were used in a naive Bayes classifier (R e1071). The Morisita-Horn index was used to measure how similar the thyroid and blood repertoires were. Clones were called with MiXCR by TCRdb after fastp trimmed the public reads at Q25, and only in-frame beta chains were retained. Identical CDR3 protein sequences are pooled into one entry, listed with their most common genes and DNA. TCRdb, not the authors, supplied the V and J calls. This sample lists approximately 500,000 distinct CDR3 sequences; about 45% were detected once. The leading ten clones occupy more than 7.5% of the sample.

The sample comprised peripheral blood or thyroid tissue (not recorded which). The rearrangement joined TRBV7-8 to TRBJ2-7, and 9 junction bases match TRBD1. The TCR sequence derives from a woman between 18 and 29 years old with Graves' hyperthyroidism. Read as DNA, the sequence is TGTGCCAGCAGCTCTTCACCGGGACAGGGCTACGAGCAGTACTTC. This encodes CASSSSPGQGYEQYF.